Detailed here is one T cell receptor (beta chain). The specificity of this receptor is unknown. At one of its ends the junction is not consistent with the germline gene, which may arise from a read error. The sample has other DNA sequences that encode this CDR3 too. Measured from the cysteine to the phenylalanine, the CDR3 is 13 residues long. The sequence is cut down to CDR3 DNA, 39 bases in frame from base 1. Sequences KGHSH (CDR1) and LQKENI (CDR2) are obtained from the germline V gene. The record originates from a study of radiation and T cells in renal cell carcinoma (dated by TCRdb to 2020 to 2022). For the wider study: The samples were drawn from a clinical trial, where primary renal cell carcinomas were treated with 15 Gy of stereotactic body radiation therapy and then removed by nephrectomy 4 weeks afterward. A total of some 55 samples underwent TCR beta sequencing, made up of about 25 tumors and some 27 peripheral blood samples. A total of about 4 million unique CDR3 nucleotide sequences, encoding 2.7 million or so unique CDR3 amino acid sequences, were found across all 53 samples. Overall results and qualifications from the work: Because the trial had a single-armed design, the trial could not examine how radiation dose or scheduling affected the TCR repertoire. Because pretreatment tumor biopsies were not available, the study could not determine whether clonotypes were already present within the tumor at baseline. In blood, the top tumor clonotypes increased from baseline to 2 weeks after radiation and then shrank by 4 weeks, which suggests a temporary expansion of tumor-resident clones. Blood repertoire dynamics were not followed beyond 4 weeks after treatment.

The immunoSEQ kit was used, according to the manufacturer's recommendations, to generate TCR beta libraries from genomic DNA. To prepare libraries, a first multiplex PCR with proprietary primers was run, followed by a second PCR that added unique barcodes, and a bead cleanup was done after each round. A positive control reaction and a negative control reaction, both provided in the kit, were run with every batch of samples. The final libraries were assessed on an Agilent 4200 TapeStation D1000 ScreenTape, pooled by volume, and quantified by qPCR. An Illumina NextSeq500 fitted with a MidOutput 150-cycle cartridge performed the sequencing, running 156 Read1 cycles and 15 Index1 cycles with the kit's custom primers. The pooled library was loaded at around 1 pM with around 20% PhiX control spiked in. The published analysis was carried out like this. Vendor-processed data were analyzed in R, and a clonotype was defined as all T cells sharing the same CDR3 nucleotide sequence. In the clone abundance analyses, frequencies in each sample were normalized to that sample's 10,000 most abundant clones. Public T cell clones, which averaged fewer than five per sample, were excluded before analysis. An abundance difference of at least 32-fold between compartments was the criterion for calling clonotypes tumor-enriched or baseline blood-enriched. A beta-binomial differential abundance model was applied to find clonotypes that expanded or contracted between blood time points. Tumor-blood repertoire similarity was measured with the Baroni-Urbani and Buser coefficient, and group comparisons used two-tailed Wilcoxon tests in R. TCRdb took over this immuneACCESS table, retaining in-frame rearrangements with V and J assigned. Such tables are incomplete; in checked studies, under half of the missing clones stem from an unresolved V gene, and the remainder is unexplained. The V and J calls and clone size come from that table; D and trimming were worked out from the DNA. This sample gives under 150,000 clones in total; 75% to 90% of them show up just once. 1.5% to 2% of the sample comes from the top ten.

The sample's time point label is to be understood as: blood 2 weeks post-SBRT. Taken with the paper, the label for treatment or condition translates to: 15 Gy SBRT to primary tumor, nephrectomy 4 weeks later. To follow tumor-enriched clonotypes, peripheral blood was collected serially from radiation-treated patients at baseline and again at 2 weeks and 4 weeks after SBRT. Renal cell carcinoma with clear cell pathology was present in all patients. The QIAamp DNA Blood Mini Kit (Qiagen) was used to prepare genomic DNA for TCR sequencing. The analyses included just those samples that passed every quality control check.

Here the sequenced sample was blood, taken from a patient whose treatment included radiotherapy and nephrectomy. The sequence links TRBV18 to TRBJ1-6, with TRBD1 perhaps the D gene, on 6 matching bases. This TCR derives from a woman aged 55-69 years with renal cell carcinoma. The sequence in DNA is TGTGCCAGTTCACCAGGGGTTAATTCACCCCTCCACTTT. This codes for CASSPGVNSPLHF.